This is a list of T cell receptor beta chains from one sample in a study of cytomegalovirus exposure and HLA in healthy donors. The table came from immunoSEQ multiplex PCR; TCRdb's copy has only in-frame clones and leaves some out. The table shows some 150,000 clones, with almost 80% occurring only once. Input material: PBMCs. These TCRs come from a man aged 40-50 years in good health and CMV-seropositive. CDR3s include the opening cysteine and the closing phenylalanine or tryptophan. A D gene is named only where the DNA matches it firmly. Not every row has a clone size; where given, it reads once, few, many or a size class.

size	V	D	J	length	DNA	CDR3
NA	TRBV10-3	NA	TRBJ2-7	15	TGTGCCATCAGTGATGGGTCCAAATGGGGCCCCGAGCAGTACTTC	CAISDGSKWGPEQYF
NA	TRBV2	TRBD1	TRBJ1-1	15	TGTGCCAGCAGTCCCCAGACAGGGCTGGGCACTGAAGCTTTCTTT	CASSPQTGLGTEAFF
NA	TRBV15	NA	TRBJ2-1	17	TGTGCCACCAGCAGAGATCTGGGGGCCGACCCCTACAATGAGCAGTTCTTC	CATSRDLGADPYNEQFF
NA	TRBV6-5	NA	TRBJ2-1	15	TGTGCCAGCAGTTACGAGGGCCCCCGGGGCAATGAGCAGTTCTTC	CASSYEGPRGNEQFF
NA	TRBV6-5	TRBD2	TRBJ2-7	14	TGTGCCAGCGCCAAGCGGGAGTTAACCTACGAGCAGTACTTC	CASAKRELTYEQYF
NA	TRBV19	TRBD1	TRBJ2-5	16	TGTGCCAGTAGTATAGGGGGACAGGCGAACCAAGAGACCCAGTACTTC	CASSIGGQANQETQYF
NA	TRBV10-3	NA	TRBJ2-7	13	TGTGCCATCAGTTCAGGTAGCGGCTACGAGCAGTACTTC	CAISSGSGYEQYF
NA	TRBV6-4	TRBD2	TRBJ2-7	14	TGTGCCAGTATGACGGGACGGGGGGCCTACGAGCAGTACTTC	CASMTGRGAYEQYF
NA	TRBV4-1	NA	TRBJ2-3	15	TGCGCCAGCAGCCAAGATCCCAGGGCTACCGATACGCAGTATTTT	CASSQDPRATDTQYF
NA	TRBV7-9	NA	TRBJ1-4	13	TGTGCCAGCAGCCGCGGGAGTGCTGAAAAACTGTTTTTT	CASSRGSAEKLFF
NA	TRBV7-9	NA	TRBJ1-4	13	TGTGCCAGCAGCTCTTCAGGGCATGAAAAACTGTTTTTT	CASSSSGHEKLFF
few	TRBV28	TRBD1	TRBJ1-3	15	TGTGCCAGCAGTTCTGAGGGGGCGCCTGGAAACACCATATATTTT	CASSSEGAPGNTIYF
NA	TRBV2	NA	TRBJ1-1	17	TGTGCCAGCAGTGAAGCGCTTCATAGACAGATGAACACTGAAGCTTTCTTT	CASSEALHRQMNTEAFF
NA	TRBV6-5	NA	TRBJ1-2	14	TGTGCCAGCAGACAACAGGGCCCAGTCTATGGCTACACCTTC	CASRQQGPVYGYTF
NA	TRBV7-8	NA	TRBJ1-2	13	TGTGCCAGCAGCCTAATTTCTAACTATGGCTACACCTTC	CASSLISNYGYTF
NA	TRBV7-9	NA	TRBJ2-5	14	TGTGCCAGCAGCTTAGCGGGCGGGTGGGAGACCCAGTACTTC	CASSLAGGWETQYF
NA	TRBV10-3	TRBD2	TRBJ2-1	16	TGTGCCATCAGTGAAAGGACTAGCGGGGGTGCCCGTGAGCAGTTCTTC	CAISERTSGGAREQFF
NA	TRBV5-1	TRBD1	TRBJ1-2	14	TGCGCCAGCAGCCCACAGGGGGCTGAAACCGGCTACACCTTC	CASSPQGAETGYTF
NA	TRBV29-1	NA	TRBJ2-5	12	TGCAGCGAACGGGAGAATGGTGAGACCCAGTACTTC	CSERENGETQYF
NA	TRBV11-2	TRBD2	TRBJ2-5	17	TGTGCCAGCAGCTTAGTCACTAGCGGGAGTAGGGTAGAGACCCAGTACTTC	CASSLVTSGSRVETQYF
NA	TRBV7-9	NA	TRBJ1-2	12	TGTGCCAGCAGCGCGGGGAGCTATGGCTACACCTTC	CASSAGSYGYTF
few	TRBV15	NA	TRBJ2-7	14	TGTGCCACCAGCAGAGACGCAGGAGGATACGAGCAGTACTTC	CATSRDAGGYEQYF
NA	TRBV2	NA	TRBJ2-7	15	TGTGCCAGCAACAACCGGGACAACTCTCCCTACGAGCAGTACTTC	CASNNRDNSPYEQYF
NA	TRBV13	NA	TRBJ2-1	14	TGTGCCAGCAGCTTAGTCCCGGAGTACAATGAGCAGTTCTTC	CASSLVPEYNEQFF
few	TRBV7-3	NA	TRBJ2-5	13	TGTGCCAGCAGCTTAACCGGGTATGAGACCCAGTACTTC	CASSLTGYETQYF
NA	TRBV5-1	TRBD1	TRBJ2-7	14	TGCGCCAGCAGCGAGGACAGGGGGCTGTACGAGCAGTACTTC	CASSEDRGLYEQYF
few	TRBV2	TRBD1	TRBJ2-4	14	TGTGCCAGCAGTGATGGGACAGGGGGTGCCATTCAGTACTTC	CASSDGTGGAIQYF
once	TRBV21-1	NA	TRBJ1-1	14	TGTGCCAGCAGCAAAGCGCTGACCCGGAGACTAACTTTCTTT	CASSKALTRRLTFF
NA	TRBV6-6	TRBD1	TRBJ1-4	15	TGTGCCAGCCGGACAGGGGGCGCGTCTAATGAAAAACTGTTTTTT	CASRTGGASNEKLFF
once	TRBV5-4	TRBD2	TRBJ2-3	15	TGTGCCAGCAGCAATAGCGGGAGGGCCGAGGATACGCAGTATTTT	CASSNSGRAEDTQYF
NA	TRBV4-1	NA	TRBJ1-5	16	TGCGCCAGCAGCCCCCCTGGGTGGCAGGGCAATCAGCCCCAGCATTTT	CASSPPGWQGNQPQHF
once	TRBV6-5	NA	TRBJ2-3	12	TGTGCCAGCAGCGTGTCCGGGAATACGCAGTATTTT	CASSVSGNTQYF
NA	TRBV18	NA	TRBJ2-2	13	TGTGCCAGCTCGTACGGGACTCCCGGGGAGCTGTTTTTT	CASSYGTPGELFF
few	TRBV7-9	TRBD1	TRBJ1-2	13	TGTGCCAGCAGCCCGGGACAGCGGAGTGGCTACACCTTC	CASSPGQRSGYTF
few	TRBV5-1	TRBD1	TRBJ1-1	14	TGCGCCAGCAGCTTGACCGACAGGGGGGGACAAGCTTTCTTT	CASSLTDRGGQAFF
few	TRBV6-1	TRBD2	TRBJ2-2	15	TGTGCCAGCAGTGGACTAGCGGGAGGGCCCGGGGAGCTGTTTTTT	CASSGLAGGPGELFF
NA	TRBV18	TRBD2	TRBJ2-1	16	TGTGCCAGCTCACCAAATCAAGGTGCGGGAGGGAATGAGCAGTTCTTC	CASSPNQGAGGNEQFF
few	TRBV7-9	NA	TRBJ2-7	15	TGTGCCAGCAGCTCCAGGGTAGCCCTCTCCTACGAGCAGTACTTC	CASSSRVALSYEQYF
NA	TRBV6-1	NA	TRBJ2-7	14	TGTGCCAGCAGTGGGGCAGGGGCCTCCTACGAGCAGTACTTC	CASSGAGASYEQYF
NA	TRBV2	TRBD1	TRBJ2-5	14	TGTGCCAGCAGTACCCGGACAGGGGGAGAGACCCAGTACTTC	CASSTRTGGETQYF
NA	TRBV7-9	TRBD1	TRBJ1-1	16	TGTTCCAGCAGCCGAGGGGTCGGACAGGGGAGAACTGAAGCTTTCTTT	CSSSRGVGQGRTEAFF